These T cell receptor beta chains were read from a single sample in a study of cytomegalovirus exposure and HLA in healthy donors. Clones were sequenced by immunoSEQ multiplex PCR, and TCRdb holds only the in-frame ones, with some missing. The repertoire holds 100,000 to 150,000 clones, over 60% seen once, with approximately 3.7% in the top ten. The specimen was PBMCs. Receptor source: a human donor in good health. The CDR3 runs from the conserved cysteine through the conserved F or W. Fields, in order: J gene, clone size, V gene, CDR3 length, D gene, CDR3 protein, CDR3 DNA. The D gene is left open where the match is weak. The size field is filled for only some rows; it gives once, few, many or a size class.

>TRBJ1-2|-|TRBV27|17|TRBD1
CASSLSRRQGTNYGYTF
TGTGCCAGCAGTTTATCTCGCCGACAGGGCACTAACTATGGCTACACCTTC
>TRBJ2-7|few|TRBV11-1|15|TRBD2
CASSSRLAGRYEQYF
TGTGCCAGCAGCTCTAGACTAGCGGGACGGTACGAGCAGTACTTC
>TRBJ2-2|-|TRBV5-1|15|-
CASSLDSPGTGELFF
TGCGCCAGCAGCTTGGATTCCCCCGGCACCGGGGAGCTGTTTTTT
>TRBJ2-7|-|TRBV2|16|-
CASSEGLTGAHYEQYF
TGTGCCAGCAGTGAGGGCCTAACAGGAGCCCACTACGAGCAGTACTTC
>TRBJ2-7|-|TRBV11-2|13|TRBD2
CASSLDPGGEQYF
TGTGCCAGCAGCTTAGATCCGGGGGGCGAGCAGTACTTC
>TRBJ1-5|-|TRBV23-1|18|-
CASSQLSEQGKGNQPQHF
TGCGCCAGCAGTCAATTGTCAGAGCAGGGGAAGGGCAATCAGCCCCAGCATTTT
>TRBJ2-7|-|TRBV6-6|15|TRBD2
CASIPRSSGSYEQYF
TGTGCCAGCATCCCTAGGAGTAGCGGGAGTTACGAGCAGTACTTC
>TRBJ1-1|-|TRBV6-5|14|-
CASTVPGGGTEAFF
TGTGCCAGCACCGTGCCGGGAGGGGGCACTGAAGCTTTCTTT
>TRBJ2-7|-|TRBV2|15|-
CASSRGLHDPDEQYF
TGTGCCAGCAGTAGAGGTCTACACGATCCCGACGAGCAGTACTTC
>TRBJ2-1|-|TRBV29-1|14|TRBD2
CSVVPGLAGEGQFF
TGCAGCGTTGTTCCGGGACTAGCGGGAGAGGGGCAGTTCTTC
>TRBJ1-1|-|TRBV28|13|-
CASSLSVGGEAFF
TGTGCCAGCAGTTTATCTGTGGGGGGGGAAGCTTTCTTT
>TRBJ1-1|-|TRBV19|13|TRBD1
CASDRGMNTEAFF
TGTGCCAGTGACAGGGGAATGAACACTGAAGCTTTCTTT
>TRBJ1-2|-|TRBV5-6|18|-
CASSAAGRGARANYGYTF
TGTGCCAGCAGCGCGGCGGGACGGGGGGCCCGAGCTAACTATGGCTACACCTTC
>TRBJ2-6|few|TRBV10-3|16|-
CAISDEAPGGANVLTF
TGTGCCATCAGTGACGAGGCCCCGGGGGGGGCCAACGTCCTGACTTTC
>TRBJ2-5|-|TRBV7-2|13|-
CASSREGRSAQYF
TGTGCCAGCAGCCGCGAGGGGAGGTCGGCCCAGTACTTC
>TRBJ2-7|-|TRBV6-1|15|TRBD2
CASSEVASGNYEQYF
TGTGCCAGCAGTGAAGTCGCTAGCGGGAATTACGAGCAGTACTTC
>TRBJ2-7|-|TRBV19|12|TRBD2
CASVGAARDYSF
TGTGCCAGTGTTGGAGCGGCCCGGGACTATAGCTTC
>TRBJ2-3|-|TRBV28|16|TRBD1
CASSNLRTGRPDTQYF
TGTGCCAGCAGTAACCTCCGGACAGGGAGGCCAGATACGCAGTATTTT
>TRBJ2-1|-|TRBV5-1|15|-
CASSLDPARGNEQFF
TGCGCCAGCAGCTTGGACCCCGCGCGGGGTAATGAGCAGTTCTTC
>TRBJ1-2|-|TRBV19|12|-
CASSIQGYGYTF
TGTGCCAGTAGTATACAGGGCTATGGCTACACCTTC
>TRBJ2-2|-|TRBV2|14|TRBD1
CASRGTGGTGELFF
TGTGCCAGCAGAGGGACAGGGGGAACCGGGGAGCTGTTTTTT
>TRBJ2-1|-|TRBV5-4|14|TRBD1
CASSQGQGTGEQFF
TGTGCCAGCAGCCAGGGACAGGGAACCGGTGAGCAGTTCTTC
>TRBJ1-4|-|TRBV6-5|16|TRBD1
CASSYSGQVKSAKLFF
TGTGCCAGCAGTTACAGCGGACAGGTGAAGTCAGCAAAACTGTTTTTT
>TRBJ1-4|-|TRBV10-3|13|-
CASRDATNEKLFF
TGTGCCTCCAGGGATGCAACTAATGAAAAACTGTTTTTT
>TRBJ1-2|-|TRBV7-6|16|TRBD1
CASSLSRGQGAEGYTF
TGTGCCAGCAGCTTAAGTCGCGGACAGGGGGCGGAAGGCTACACCTTC
>TRBJ1-1|-|TRBV15|14|-
CATSIHRVGTEAFF
TGTGCCACCAGCATCCACAGGGTTGGAACTGAAGCTTTCTTT
>TRBJ2-7|once|TRBV5-4|12|-
CASSLGGYEQYF
TGTGCCAGCAGCTTAGGGGGATACGAGCAGTACTTC
>TRBJ2-7|-|TRBV19|11|TRBD1
CASRWDSEQYF
TGTGCCAGTAGATGGGACAGCGAGCAGTACTTC
>TRBJ1-3|-|TRBV4-2|16|-
CASSLRGLTSGNTIYF
TGTGCCAGCAGCTTACGTGGGCTTACCTCTGGAAACACCATATATTTT